Below, 28 T cell receptor beta chains from the same sample are listed, as sequenced in a study of blood T cell repertoires in COVID-19. Profiled with immunoSEQ multiplex PCR; TCRdb holds only in-frame clones, not every one. This table holds 190,000 or so clones, 86% found once. Specimen: peripheral blood. The receptors shown here come from a woman between 25 and 40 years old with active or convalescent COVID-19.

V and J are TRBV15 and TRBJ2-3; 10 nucleotides line up with TRBD2. The V segment lost 3 bases and the J segment 2 bases; nucleotides outside the gene matches: 8. The CDR3 has 17 amino acids. CDR1 is LNHNV and CDR2 is YYDKDF in the germline V gene (reference sequence). The DNA for the CDR3 is TGTGCCACCAGCAGGACGGTAACTAGCGGGAACACAGATACGCAGTATTTT. Encoded protein: CATSRTVTSGNTDTQYF.

The chain combines TRBV19 with TRBJ2-7; perhaps TRBD1 as D (5 bases). The CDR3 is 14 residues long. Germline assignment: CDR1 LNHDA and CDR2 SQIVND (reference sequence). The V end lost 5 bases, the J end lost 0 bases, and 11 bases lay between the germline ends. CDR3 nucleotide sequence: TGTGCCAGTAGTCACAGGACGAGCTCCTACGAGCAGTACTTC. Amino acids: CASSHRTSSYEQYF.

The rearrangement joins TRBV28 to TRBJ1-1; D ambiguous. Between the trimmed V and J ends, which lost 6 bases and 8 bases, there was a span of 13 bases. CDR1 MDHEN and CDR2 SYDVKM come from the germline V gene. This CDR3 is 12 amino acids long. CDR3 residues: CASSSRRSEAFF. The CDR3 DNA follows: TGTGCCAGCAGCTCCAGAAGATCGGAAGCTTTCTTT.

This clone was observed a single time. The chain has TRBV19 and TRBJ1-2, with unresolved D. V was trimmed by 6 bases and J by 3 bases, leaving 11 bases between them. The CDR3 is 13 amino acids. Per germline, CDR1 LNHDA and CDR2 SQIVND (reference sequence). CDR3 protein: CASSPTQYYGYTF. The CDR3 DNA sequence: TGTGCCAGTAGCCCGACACAATACTATGGCTACACCTTC.

V and J are TRBV5-4 and TRBJ2-2, with 9 bases fitting TRBD1. In germline, CDR1 is SGHNT, CDR2 YYREEE (reference sequence). V shed 5 bases and J 6 bases; nucleotides not matched to a gene: 8. This CDR3 is built from 15 residues. The CDR3 reads CASSIKQGAAGELFF. The CDR3 DNA reads TGTGCCAGCAGTATAAAACAGGGGGCGGCCGGGGAGCTGTTTTTT.

The rearrangement links TRBV6-1 to TRBJ2-2; 10 nucleotides align to TRBD1. Germline CDR1 MNHNS, CDR2 SASEGT. There are 16 residues in the CDR3. V was clipped by 3 bases and J by 7 bases; unmatched bases: 8. CDR3 protein: CASSDRDRGRVGELFF. The CDR3 nucleotides read TGTGCCAGCAGTGACCGGGACAGGGGACGAGTCGGGGAGCTGTTTTTT.

This chain connects TRBV28 to TRBJ2-7, with TRBD1 as a possible D gene (5 bases). The germline V and J ends were trimmed by 5 bases and 2 bases, with 13 bases remaining between them. The CDR3 is 14 amino acids. In germline, CDR1 is MDHEN, CDR2 SYDVKM. The CDR3 sequence: CASSPQAPTYEQYF. The CDR3 coding sequence is TGTGCCAGCAGTCCACAGGCGCCCACCTACGAGCAGTACTTC.

The J gene is TRBJ2-7, the V gene TRBV25-1; 10 bases match TRBD1. This CDR3 has 14 amino acids. Per the germline V gene, CDR1 is MGHDK and CDR2 is SYGVNS. Trimming at V came to 5 bases and at J to 2 bases, leaving 3 bases not matched to a gene. This CDR3 reads CASSPGQGTYEQYF. CDR3 bases: TGTGCCAGCAGTCCGGGACAGGGGACCTACGAGCAGTACTTC.

The sample holds one count of this clone. The V gene is TRBV29-1, the J gene TRBJ2-1; 11 bases fit TRBD2. Unmatched junction bases numbered 6, after V lost 7 bases and J lost 4 bases. CDR1 is SQVTM and CDR2 is ANQGSEA in the germline V gene. CDR3 length: 14 amino acids. The CDR3 region has the DNA TGCAGCGCCCAGGGACTAGCGGTATACAATGAGCAGTTCTTC. Translated: CSAQGLAVYNEQFF.

About this clone itself: Within the sample, other DNA sequences also encode this same CDR3. The gene calls are TRBV6-5 and TRBJ1-6, with 10 bases lining up with TRBD1. The CDR3 spans 14 residues. Per germline, CDR1 MNHEY and CDR2 SVGAGI. After removal of 5 bases from V and 7 bases from J, the junction contained 2 bases not matched to a gene. CDR3 sequence reads: CASSRTGGNSPLHF. For the CDR3, the DNA is TGTGCCAGCAGTCGGACAGGGGGGAATTCACCCCTCCACTTT.

The V gene is TRBV9, the J gene TRBJ1-4; the match to TRBD1 covers 7 bases. V lost 4 bases to trimming and J lost 6 bases; unmatched junction nucleotides: 9. The germline gives CDR1 SGDLS, CDR2 YYNGEE. The CDR3 is 15 amino acids. This CDR3 is CASSPRGMIDEKLFF. DNA for the CDR3: TGTGCCAGCAGCCCCAGGGGGATGATTGATGAAAAACTGTTTTTT.

CDR3 sequence: CSARGDFEQYF. For the CDR3, the DNA is TGCAGTGCTAGAGGGGACTTCGAGCAGTACTTC. This chain joins TRBV20-1 and TRBJ2-7; D is perhaps TRBD2 (6 bases). From germline, CDR1 is DFQATT and CDR2 SNEGSKA (reference sequence). With 1 base removed from V and 6 bases from J, the gap between germline ends came to 7 bases. This CDR3 contains 11 residues.

The chain has TRBV7-6 and TRBJ2-5; 7 bases are shared with TRBD2. CDR3 length equals 16 residues. Per the germline V gene, CDR1 is SGHVS and CDR2 is FNYEAQ. V shed 5 bases, J shed 4 bases, and the junction held 13 bases outside the gene matches. The CDR3 DNA is TGTGCCAGCAGCCGCGGAGGGGCGGGAGAGGTAGAGACCCAGTACTTC. This sequence encodes CASSRGGAGEVETQYF.

This rearrangement joins TRBV2 to TRBJ1-5, with 10 bases that match TRBD1. Unmatched junction bases numbered 3, after V lost 6 bases and J lost 7 bases. This CDR3 contains 13 residues. Germline CDR1 SNHLY, CDR2 FYNNEI. DNA for the CDR3: TGTGCCAGCAGGGGACAGGGGAGGCAGCCCCAGCATTTT. Protein product: CASRGQGRQPQHF.

The CDR3 region is CASGFNIGTGDNEQFF. CDR3 sequence (DNA): TGTGCTAGTGGTTTTAACATCGGGACAGGGGACAATGAGCAGTTCTTC. The chain couples TRBV12-5 to TRBJ2-1, with 10 bases lining up with TRBD1. In germline, CDR1 is LGHNT, CDR2 FRNRAP. Trimming took 3 bases from V and 5 from J; bases not matched to a gene: 7. CDR3 length: 16 residues. Based on the CDR3 plus reference TRBV12-5 and TRBJ2-1, the full variable domain is DARVTQTPRHKVTEMGQEVTMRCQPILGHNTVFWYRQTMMQGLELLAYFRNRAPLDDSGMPKDRFSAEMPDATLATLKIQPSEPRDSAVYFCASGFNIGTGDNEQFFGPGTRLTVL.

V and J are TRBV7-9 and TRBJ1-1; tentative D call: TRBD1 (6 bases). The CDR3 loop spans 14 amino acids. V lost 5 bases and J 5 bases, leaving 15 bases between the germline ends. CDR1 is SEHNR, CDR2 FQNEAQ, per germline (reference sequence). The DNA for the CDR3 is TGTGCCAGCAGCCATGGGCAGGGGATAACTGAAGCTTTCTTT. Encoded protein: CASSHGQGITEAFF.

The chain couples TRBV11-2 to TRBJ1-2, with D hard to call. The CDR3 has 14 amino acids. V dropped 3 bases and J dropped 5 bases, with 13 bases sitting between them. Germline CDR1 and CDR2: SGHAT and FQNNGV. The CDR3: CASSFEPAGYGYTF. CDR3 in DNA: TGTGCCAGCAGCTTTGAACCGGCGGGTTATGGCTACACCTTC.

The chain links TRBV24-1 to TRBJ2-1; 9 positions match TRBD1. Per the germline V gene, CDR1 is KGHDR and CDR2 is SFDVKD. The junction had 7 bases not matched to a gene; V was cut back by 2 bases and J by 9 bases. The CDR3 runs 15 residues. This CDR3 reads CATSDSGTGLVEQFF. CDR3 DNA: TGTGCCACCAGTGATTCCGGGACAGGGTTGGTTGAGCAGTTCTTC.

CDR3 nucleotide sequence: TGTGCCAGCAGCTCCCGAGAGGGGGACAGGGGGCGCAATGAGCAGTTCTTC. Protein: CASSSREGDRGRNEQFF. The chain employs TRBV7-8 and TRBJ2-1, with 12 positions matching TRBD1. The length of the CDR3 is 17 residues. V shed 4 bases, J shed 6 bases, and the junction held 10 bases outside the gene matches. Germline V gene data show CDR1 as SGHVS and CDR2 as FQNEAQ.

The V gene is TRBV5-1, the J gene TRBJ1-3; D is perhaps TRBD1 (6 bases). Germline-derived CDR1 and CDR2 are SGHRS and YFSETQ. This CDR3 has 14 residues. The V end lost 0 bases, the J end lost 6 bases, and 10 bases lay between the germline ends. CDR3 DNA sequence: TGCGCCAGCAGCTTGGGACAGGTGGAAAACACCATATATTTT. As protein: CASSLGQVENTIYF.

This clone has only one observation. The V gene is TRBV11-1, the J gene TRBJ1-2; a possible D gene is TRBD1 (6 bases). Trimming pared 5 bases from V and 4 bases from J, leaving 11 bases between. The germline gives CDR1 SGHAT, CDR2 FQDESV (reference sequence). This CDR3 comprises 13 residues. Here the CDR3 reads CASSQGNFYGYTF. Here the CDR3 DNA reads TGTGCCAGCAGCCAGGGGAACTTCTATGGCTACACCTTC.

This chain uses TRBV9 with TRBJ2-3; D uncertain. Germline-derived CDR1 and CDR2 are SGDLS and YYNGEE. This CDR3 region has 12 residues. V dropped 5 bases and J dropped 5 bases, with 9 bases sitting between them. CDR3 sequence (DNA): TGTGCCAGCAGTCTGTTCGGAGATACGCAGTATTTT. Its translation is CASSLFGDTQYF. The full variable domain, rest sourced from reference TRBV9 and TRBJ2-3, is DSGVTQTPKHLITATGQRVTLRCSPRSGDLSVYWYQQSLDQGLQFLIQYYNGEERAKGNILERFSAQQFPDLHSELNLSSLELGDSALYFCASSLFGDTQYFGPGTRLTVL.

This chain joins TRBV28 and TRBJ1-2; no firm D call. Trimming left V 6 bases short and J 8 bases short, with 10 bases between. Looked up from germline, CDR1 is MDHEN and CDR2 is SYDVKM. The CDR3 sequence is 11 residues long. CDR3 sequence reads: CASRPERGYTF. The DNA of the CDR3 is TGTGCCAGCAGGCCCGAGAGGGGCTACACCTTC.

Regarding this clone: The identical CDR3 is also encoded by other nucleotide sequences in the sample. The V gene is TRBV7-9, the J gene TRBJ2-7, with D hard to call. V lost 5 bases to trimming and J lost 3 bases, with 8 bases between them. Looked up from germline, CDR1 is SEHNR and CDR2 is FQNEAQ (reference sequence). The CDR3 length is 12 residues. This CDR3 is CASSLTGYEQYF. The CDR3 coding sequence is TGTGCCAGCAGCCTTACTGGCTACGAGCAGTACTTC.

The table lists this clone with a few counts. DNA of the CDR3: TGTGCCAGCAGCCAAGACAGCCAGGGTCAGCCCCAGCATTTT. This translates into CASSQDSQGQPQHF. This chain links TRBV9 with TRBJ1-5, with a tentative D call TRBD1 (5 bases). Germline values: CDR1 SGDLS, CDR2 YYNGEE. The CDR3 is 14 residues long. V shed 4 bases and J shed 6 bases, with 14 bases lying between them.

J is TRBJ2-2 and V is TRBV27, with TRBD1 matching over 8 bases. This CDR3 region has 16 residues. The J segment lost 1 base and the V segment lost 6 bases, leaving 7 bases of the junction unmatched. The germline CDR1 and CDR2 sequences are MNHEY and SMNVEV (reference sequence). DNA for the CDR3: TGTGCCAGCAGGGCTGGACAGGGAGTGAACACCGGGGAGCTGTTTTTT. It codes for CASRAGQGVNTGELFF.

The chain carries TRBV19 and TRBJ2-1; tentative D call: TRBD2 (6 bases). This CDR3 has 15 residues. Germline V CDR1 and CDR2: LNHDA, SQIVND (reference sequence). Trimming removed 4 bases from V and 6 bases from J, with 16 bases in between. DNA for the CDR3: TGTGCCAGTAGTAGCGGCACTAGCAGTCCCAATGAGCAGTTCTTC. It encodes CASSSGTSSPNEQFF. Using reference TRBV19 and TRBJ2-1 for the parts outside the CDR3, the full variable domain is DGGITQSPKYLFRKEGQNVTLSCEQNLNHDAMYWYRQDPGQGLRLIYYSQIVNDFQKGDIAEGYSVSREKKESFPLTVTSAQKNPTAFYLCASSSGTSSPNEQFFGPGTRLTVL.

The chain combines TRBV27 with TRBJ2-2; D is unresolved. Germline-derived CDR1 and CDR2 are MNHEY and SMNVEV (reference sequence). The CDR3 is made up of 15 amino acids. V was shortened by 3 bases and J by 5 bases, with 13 bases between the two germline ends. CDR3 in amino acids: CASSFKLPPTGELFF. In DNA, the CDR3 is TGTGCCAGCAGTTTTAAGCTCCCCCCGACCGGGGAGCTGTTTTTT.